Sequencing of this T cell receptor (beta chain) was carried out in a study of blood T cell repertoires in COVID-19. Looking at the study overall: Samples taken during acute and convalescent COVID-19 were collected in the United States, Italy and Spain.

Authors' methods: Amplifying reference gene primers gave estimates of nucleated cell counts. TCRdb's copy holds only in-frame clones and misses some; the assay was immunoSEQ multiplex PCR. That table furnishes V, J and clone size, whereas the DNA furnished D and trimming. The sample includes 95,000 to 150,000 clones, 86% of them seen just once. CDR3 length: 14 amino acids. Germline V gene sequence: CDR1 MNHNY, CDR2 SVGAGI (reference sequence). The ends were cut back, 5 bases at V and 4 bases at J, with 14 bases in the middle. The chain has TRBV6-6 and TRBJ1-2; possibly TRBD1 for D (6 bases). This TCR was sampled from a man aged 35-49 years with acute or convalescent COVID-19. The source material was peripheral blood. The CDR3 DNA is TGTGCCAGCAGTACTCGTAGACAGGCCTATGGCTACACCTTC. Translating gives CASSTRRQAYGYTF.